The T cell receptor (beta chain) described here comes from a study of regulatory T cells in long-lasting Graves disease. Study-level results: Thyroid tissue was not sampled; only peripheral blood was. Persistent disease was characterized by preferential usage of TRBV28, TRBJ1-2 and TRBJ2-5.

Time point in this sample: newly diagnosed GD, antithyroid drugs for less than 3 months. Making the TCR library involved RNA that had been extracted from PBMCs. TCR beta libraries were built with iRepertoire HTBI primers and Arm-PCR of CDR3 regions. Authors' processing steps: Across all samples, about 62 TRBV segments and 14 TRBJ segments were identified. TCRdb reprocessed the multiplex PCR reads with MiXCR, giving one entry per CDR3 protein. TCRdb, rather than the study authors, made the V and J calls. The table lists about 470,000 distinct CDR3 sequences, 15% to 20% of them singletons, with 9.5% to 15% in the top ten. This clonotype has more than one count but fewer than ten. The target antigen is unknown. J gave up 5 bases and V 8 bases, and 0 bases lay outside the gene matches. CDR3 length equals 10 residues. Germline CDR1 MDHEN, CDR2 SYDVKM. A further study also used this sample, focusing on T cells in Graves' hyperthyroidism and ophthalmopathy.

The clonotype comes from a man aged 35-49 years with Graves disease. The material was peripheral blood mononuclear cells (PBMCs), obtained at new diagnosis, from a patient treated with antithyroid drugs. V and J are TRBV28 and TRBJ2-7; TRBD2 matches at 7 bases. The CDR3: CASGLDEQYF. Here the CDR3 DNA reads TGTGCCAGCGGACTAGACGAGCAGTACTTC.